The 26 T cell receptor beta chains below come from one sample, sequenced in a study of T cell repertoires in cytomegalovirus infection. TCRdb recomputed calls from the reads with MiXCR, one row per CDR3 protein. This table has a few hundred thousand distinct CDR3 sequences, around 20% appearing once. The antigens for these receptors are not known. The specimen was cultured PBMCs, collected from culture after CMV antigen stimulation. The source of these receptors is a human donor in good health (CMV status not recorded). Some clones in this sample may be carry-over from other donors' samples.

This clonotype was counted a few times. J is TRBJ2-7 and V is TRBV4-3; 8 bases align to TRBD2. The germline V gene has CDR1 LGHNA and CDR2 YSLEER. Unmatched junction bases numbered 11, after V lost 6 bases and J lost 4 bases. The CDR3 spans 15 residues. The CDR3 bases are TGCGCCAGCAGTCGAGGCGGGGGGTCAGAGTACGAGCAGTACTTC. Amino acids: CASSRGGGSEYEQYF.

The chain couples TRBV28 to TRBJ1-1; D might be TRBD1 (6 bases). CDR3 size: 14 residues. Trimming left V 2 bases short and J 4 bases short, with 11 bases between. Per germline, CDR1 MDHEN and CDR2 SYDVKM. CDR3 coding DNA: TGTGCCAGCAGTTTACAGGGGTCGAGCACTGAAGCTTTCTTT. It translates to CASSLQGSSTEAFF.

The chain employs TRBV19 and TRBJ2-1; the D gene is possibly TRBD2 (7 bases). Germline CDR1 reads LNHDA; CDR2 reads SQIVND (reference sequence). The V end was cut by 3 bases, the J end by 5 bases, with 14 bases between. The CDR3 length is 15 residues. The chain's CDR3 is CASSIQRGQHNEQFF. The DNA for the CDR3 is TGTGCCAGTAGTATCCAGCGGGGACAACACAATGAGCAGTTCTTC.

This clonotype was recorded a few times. This chain uses TRBV4-1 with TRBJ2-1, with D possibly TRBD2 on 5 matching bases. Germline V gene sequence: CDR1 MGHRA, CDR2 YSYEKL. Trimming stripped 6 bases from V and 7 bases from J, with 19 bases between. The CDR3 covers 15 residues. The CDR3 reads CASRPLVYPRNEQFF. As DNA, the CDR3 is TGCGCCAGCAGACCACTAGTTTATCCAAGGAATGAGCAGTTCTTC.

The genes are TRBV7-9 and TRBJ1-2; 7 bases are shared with TRBD1. CDR1 and CDR2 (germline): SEHNR, FQNEAQ (reference sequence). This CDR3 region has 15 residues. The V gene end was trimmed by 2 bases and the J gene end by 5 bases; junction bases not matched to a gene: 8. The CDR3 loop reads CASSLSPTGVYGYTF. The CDR3, as DNA: TGTGCCAGCAGCTTATCACCAACAGGGGTTTATGGCTACACCTTC.

This clonotype was detected only a few times. This chain links TRBV10-2 with TRBJ2-3; D unresolved. Germline CDR1 and CDR2: WSHSY and SAAADI. The V end was cut by 3 bases, the J end by 1 base, with 11 bases between. The CDR3 has 15 residues. In DNA form, the CDR3 reads TGCGCCAGCAGTGAAGTCGGACCCGGCACAGATACGCAGTATTTT. Translated, it gives CASSEVGPGTDTQYF.

This clonotype was found many times. The chain has TRBV7-2 and TRBJ2-5; 7 bases are shared with TRBD2. With V trimmed by 1 base and J by 1 base, 3 bases remained unmatched. The CDR3 has 15 residues. CDR1 and CDR2 (germline): SGHTA, FQGNSA. Written as DNA, the CDR3 is TGTGCCAGCAGCTTAGGCGGGAGTCTCCAAGAGACCCAGTACTTC. Amino acids: CASSLGGSLQETQYF.

CDR3 sequence reads: CASAPRRGTDTQYF. The CDR3 region has the DNA TGTGCCAGCGCCCCTAGGAGGGGCACAGATACGCAGTATTTT. The V gene is TRBV18, the J gene TRBJ2-3, with D possibly matching TRBD2 (6 bases). This CDR3 spans 14 amino acids. Germline V gene data show CDR1 as KGHSH and CDR2 as LQKENI. V was cut by 8 bases and J by 1 base, with 13 bases left in between.

This clonotype was seen many times. The chain recombines TRBV28 with TRBJ2-1; 10 bases line up with TRBD2. After removal of 3 bases from V and 2 bases from J, the junction contained 4 bases not matched to a gene. The V gene's germline CDR1 is MDHEN and CDR2 SYDVKM. The CDR3 totals 16 residues. CDR3 amino acids: CASSLASGSPYNEQFF. The CDR3 DNA reads TGTGCCAGCAGTTTGGCTAGCGGGAGTCCCTACAATGAGCAGTTCTTC.

For this clonotype: The junction and the germline gene differ at one end; a read error may be behind it. The V and J genes are TRBV11-2 and TRBJ1-1; TRBD1 agrees at 7 bases. Germline V gives CDR1 SGHAT, CDR2 FQNNGV. The CDR3 has 16 residues. The chain's CDR3 is CTSSIRTGRLNTEAFF. The CDR3 bases are TGTACCAGCAGCATCCGGACAGGCCGCCTGAACACTGAAGCTTTCTTT.

In this sample, this clonotype turned up many times. The chain joins TRBV7-2 to TRBJ2-1; no firm D call. The CDR3 is made up of 15 amino acids. V was cut by 0 bases and J by 1 base, with 7 bases left in between. CDR1 and CDR2 from the germline V gene are SGHTA and FQGNSA. The CDR3 sequence: CASSLAFGSYNEQFF. The CDR3 DNA follows: TGTGCCAGCAGCTTAGCTTTTGGATCCTACAATGAGCAGTTCTTC. Based on the CDR3 plus reference TRBV7-2 and TRBJ2-1, the full variable domain is GAGVSQSPSNKVTEKGKDVELRCDPISGHTALYWYRQSLGQGLEFLIYFQGNSAPDKSGLPSDRFSAERTGGSVSTLTIQRTQQEDSAVYLCASSLAFGSYNEQFFGPGTRLTVL.

The chain links TRBV20-1 to TRBJ1-1; D call uncertain. Between the trimmed V and J ends, which lost 1 base and 5 bases, there was a span of 17 bases. Per the germline V gene, CDR1 is DFQATT and CDR2 is SNEGSKA (reference sequence). The CDR3 sequence is 15 residues long. For the CDR3, the DNA is TGCAGTGCTAGAGGCCAAGGTGGGTCAGCTACTGAAGCTTTCTTT. This gives the protein CSARGQGGSATEAFF.

This clonotype was seen repeatedly, ten times or more. J is TRBJ2-1 and V is TRBV6-6; 10 nucleotides line up with TRBD2. Trimming removed 7 bases from V and 6 bases from J; junction bases left unmatched: 15. CDR1 MNHNY and CDR2 SVGAGI come from the germline V gene (reference sequence). CDR3 length equals 17 residues. The CDR3, as DNA: TGTGCCAGCACCCCAATAGCGGGAGGATGGTCAGGCAATGAGCAGTTCTTC. It codes for CASTPIAGGWSGNEQFF.

This clonotype has more than one count but fewer than ten. The rearrangement uses TRBV6-5 and TRBJ2-1, with 14 bases matching TRBD2. V shed 5 bases and J 0 bases; nucleotides not matched to a gene: 18. Germline loops: CDR1 MNHEY, CDR2 SVGAGI. The length of the CDR3 is 22 residues. CDR3 nucleotides: TGTGCCAGCAGTCCCGGCGCAGGGGGGACTAGCGGGAGCATCGGCTCCTACAATGAGCAGTTCTTC. It yields the protein CASSPGAGGTSGSIGSYNEQFF.

The J gene is TRBJ2-1, the V gene TRBV12-3 or TRBV12-4; D remains unclear. Trimming took off 5 bases at V and 0 bases at J, with 8 bases between the two ends. CDR3 length equals 14 residues. CDR3 amino acids: CASSAPNSYNEQFF. The CDR3 bases are TGTGCCAGCAGTGCACCCAACTCCTACAATGAGCAGTTCTTC.

The gene calls are TRBV20-1 and TRBJ2-5; D unclear. Trimming removed 4 bases from V and 10 bases from J, with 13 bases in between. This CDR3 has 11 residues. Germline V gives CDR1 DFQATT, CDR2 SNEGSKA (reference sequence). The CDR3 region is CSAIVRPGQYF. As DNA, the CDR3 is TGCAGTGCTATTGTCCGGCCGGGCCAGTACTTC.

This clonotype was found a few times. The rearrangement joins TRBV7-8 to TRBJ1-4; no clear D. The V gene's germline CDR1 is SGHVS and CDR2 FQNEAQ. The V end was cut by 5 bases, the J end by 8 bases, with 9 bases between. The CDR3 is 12 amino acids. Written as DNA, the CDR3 is TGTGCCAGCAGCCCCCTTGACGAAAAACTGTTTTTT. It codes for CASSPLDEKLFF.

This clonotype was counted ten times or more. The V and J genes are TRBV12-3 or TRBV12-4 and TRBJ2-5; 12 positions match TRBD2. The CDR3 contains 15 residues. V was pared by 5 bases and J by 5 bases, with 6 bases of the junction left unmatched. The CDR3 loop reads CASSRTSGARETQYF. DNA of the CDR3: TGTGCCAGCAGTCGGACTAGCGGGGCCAGGGAGACCCAGTACTTC.

The rearrangement uses TRBV12-3 or TRBV12-4 and TRBJ2-1; 9 positions agree with TRBD2. CDR3 size: 15 residues. Trimming removed 3 bases from V and 2 bases from J; junction bases left unmatched: 2. The CDR3 reads CASSFLAGTYNEQFF. CDR3 in DNA: TGTGCCAGCAGTTTTCTAGCGGGAACCTACAATGAGCAGTTCTTC.

The chain recombines TRBV27 with TRBJ1-6; no definite D call. This CDR3 comprises 16 residues. V gave up 3 bases and J gave up 7 bases, with 16 bases separating them. Looked up from germline, CDR1 is MNHEY and CDR2 is SMNVEV (reference sequence). CDR3 residues: CASSFIWPSGNSPLHF. The CDR3 DNA follows: TGTGCCAGCAGTTTTATATGGCCCAGTGGAAATTCACCCCTCCACTTT.

The V gene is TRBV2, the J gene TRBJ2-2; a weak D match, TRBD2 (6 bases). V lost 4 bases to trimming and J lost 7 bases, with 10 bases between them. This CDR3 region has 13 residues. The germline V gene encodes CDR1 SNHLY and CDR2 FYNNEI. The CDR3 coding sequence is TGTGCCAGCAGTGGCGGGGCGGTCGGGGAGCTGTTTTTT. This translates into CASSGGAVGELFF.

This chain connects TRBV6-1 to TRBJ2-7, with no clear D. V lost 4 bases and J lost 0, with 10 bases in between. Germline loops: CDR1 MNHNS, CDR2 SASEGT. There are 14 residues in the CDR3. The CDR3 bases are TGTGCCAGCAGTGCAGTCTTCAGCTCCTACGAGCAGTACTTC. Translating it yields CASSAVFSSYEQYF.

V gene TRBV6-2 or TRBV6-3 combines with J gene TRBJ2-1, with D uncertain. The CDR3 runs 11 residues. The germline gives CDR1 MNHEY, CDR2 SVGEGT. V dropped 8 bases and J dropped 12 bases, with 14 bases sitting between them. The CDR3 coding sequence is TGTGCCAGCGGGGTCGCGGTGGGGCAGTTCTTC. This gives the protein CASGVAVGQFF.

This clonotype has a handful of counts. The chain combines TRBV11-2 with TRBJ2-2, with 9 positions matching TRBD2. The CDR3 contains 14 residues. V lost 8 bases, J lost 2 bases, and 3 bases stayed unmatched. Germline V gives CDR1 SGHAT, CDR2 FQNNGV. Here the CDR3 DNA reads TGTGCCAGCCGACTAGCGGACAACACCGGGGAGCTGTTTTTT. This codes for CASRLADNTGELFF.

This clonotype was picked up a small number of times. The J gene is TRBJ2-7, the V gene TRBV4-1; tentative D call: TRBD1 (6 bases). The CDR3 length is 13 residues. The germline V gene has CDR1 MGHRA and CDR2 YSYEKL. DNA for the CDR3: TGTGCCAGCAGCCAACAACAGGGCTACGAGCAGTACGTC. It encodes CASSQQQGYEQYV.

CDR3 sequence: CASENRGRTGANVLTF. Written as DNA, the CDR3 is TGTGCCAGCGAAAACAGGGGGCGGACTGGGGCCAACGTCCTGACTTTC. The V call is TRBV9, the J call TRBJ2-6; TRBD1 aligns across 9 bases. The J segment lost 2 bases and the V segment lost 7 bases, leaving 7 bases of the junction unmatched. Germline CDR1 and CDR2: SGDLS and YYNGEE. This CDR3 is built from 16 residues.